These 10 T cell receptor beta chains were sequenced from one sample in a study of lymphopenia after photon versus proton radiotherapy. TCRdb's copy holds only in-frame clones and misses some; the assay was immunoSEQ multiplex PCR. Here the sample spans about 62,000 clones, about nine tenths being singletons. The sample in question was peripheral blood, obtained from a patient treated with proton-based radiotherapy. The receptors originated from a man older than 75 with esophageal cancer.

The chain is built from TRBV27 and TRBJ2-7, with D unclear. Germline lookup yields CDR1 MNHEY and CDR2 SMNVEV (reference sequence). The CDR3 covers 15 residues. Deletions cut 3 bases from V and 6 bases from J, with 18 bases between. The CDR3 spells CASSFSAVIYSEQYF. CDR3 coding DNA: TGTGCCAGCAGTTTTTCTGCGGTTATATATAGCGAGCAGTACTTC.

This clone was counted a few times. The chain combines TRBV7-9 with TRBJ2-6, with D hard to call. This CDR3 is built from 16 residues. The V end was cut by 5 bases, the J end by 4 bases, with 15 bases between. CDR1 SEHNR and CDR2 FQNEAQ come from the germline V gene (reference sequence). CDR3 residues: CASSKTTRSGANVLTF. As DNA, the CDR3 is TGTGCCAGCAGCAAAACGACTCGGTCGGGGGCCAACGTCCTGACTTTC.

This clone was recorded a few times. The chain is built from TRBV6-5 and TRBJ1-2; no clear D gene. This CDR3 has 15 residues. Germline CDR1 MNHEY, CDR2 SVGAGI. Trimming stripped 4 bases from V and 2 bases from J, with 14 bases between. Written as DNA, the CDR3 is TGTGCCAGCAGTTTGTCCGGTATACAAAACTATGGCTACACCTTC. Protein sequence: CASSLSGIQNYGYTF.

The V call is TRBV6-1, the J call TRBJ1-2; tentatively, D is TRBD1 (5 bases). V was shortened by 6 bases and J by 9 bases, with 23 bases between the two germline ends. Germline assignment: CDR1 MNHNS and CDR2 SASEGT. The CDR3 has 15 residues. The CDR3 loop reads CASSYGASLTYSYTF. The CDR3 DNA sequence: TGTGCCAGCAGCTATGGGGCCTCTCTGACGTACAGCTACACCTTC.

The CDR3 sequence is CASRPQAGGDNYGYTF. DNA for the CDR3: TGTGCCAGCAGGCCCCAGGCCGGGGGGGACAACTATGGCTACACCTTC. The V and J genes are TRBV7-2 and TRBJ1-2; D possibly corresponds to TRBD1 (5 bases). V dropped 6 bases and J dropped 2 bases, with 19 bases sitting between them. CDR3 length equals 16 residues. The germline V gene encodes CDR1 SGHTA and CDR2 FQGNSA. Based on the CDR3 plus reference TRBV7-2 and TRBJ1-2, the full variable domain is GAGVSQSPSNKVTEKGKDVELRCDPISGHTALYWYRQSLGQGLEFLIYFQGNSAPDKSGLPSDRFSAERTGGSVSTLTIQRTQQEDSAVYLCASRPQAGGDNYGYTFGSGTRLTVV.

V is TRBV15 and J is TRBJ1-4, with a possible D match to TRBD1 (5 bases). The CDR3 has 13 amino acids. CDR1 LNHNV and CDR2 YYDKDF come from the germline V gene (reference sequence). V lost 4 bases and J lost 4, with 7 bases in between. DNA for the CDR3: TGTGCCACCAGCAAGGGGATTAATGAAAAACTGTTTTTT. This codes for CATSKGINEKLFF.

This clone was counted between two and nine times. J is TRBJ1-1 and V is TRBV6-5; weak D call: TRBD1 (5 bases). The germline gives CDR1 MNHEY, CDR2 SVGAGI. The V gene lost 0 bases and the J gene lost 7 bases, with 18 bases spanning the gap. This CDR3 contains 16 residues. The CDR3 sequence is CASSYSRVEGLGEAFF. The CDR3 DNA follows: TGTGCCAGCAGTTACTCGAGGGTTGAGGGGTTGGGTGAAGCTTTCTTT.

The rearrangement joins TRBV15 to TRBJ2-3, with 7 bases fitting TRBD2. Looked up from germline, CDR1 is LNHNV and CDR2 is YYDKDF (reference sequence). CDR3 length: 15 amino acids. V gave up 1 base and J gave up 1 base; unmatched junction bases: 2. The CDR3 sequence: CATSRGGGGTDTQYF. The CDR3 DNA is TGTGCCACCAGCAGAGGGGGGGGAGGCACAGATACGCAGTATTTT.

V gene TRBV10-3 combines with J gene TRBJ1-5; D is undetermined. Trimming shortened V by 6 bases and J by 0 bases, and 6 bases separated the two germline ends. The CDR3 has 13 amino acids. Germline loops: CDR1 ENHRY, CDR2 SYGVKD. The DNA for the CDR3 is TGTGCCATCAGCCCAAATAGCAATCAGCCCCAGCATTTT. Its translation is CAISPNSNQPQHF.

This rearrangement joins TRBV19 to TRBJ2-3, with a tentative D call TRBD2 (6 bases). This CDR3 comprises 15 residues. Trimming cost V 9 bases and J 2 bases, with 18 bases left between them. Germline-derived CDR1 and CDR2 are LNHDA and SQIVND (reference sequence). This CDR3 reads CASRRGLDPTDTQYF. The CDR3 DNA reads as TGTGCCAGCCGTCGGGGACTCGATCCCACAGATACGCAGTATTTT. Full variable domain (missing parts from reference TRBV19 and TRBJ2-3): DGGITQSPKYLFRKEGQNVTLSCEQNLNHDAMYWYRQDPGQGLRLIYYSQIVNDFQKGDIAEGYSVSREKKESFPLTVTSAQKNPTAFYLCASRRGLDPTDTQYFGPGTRLTVL.